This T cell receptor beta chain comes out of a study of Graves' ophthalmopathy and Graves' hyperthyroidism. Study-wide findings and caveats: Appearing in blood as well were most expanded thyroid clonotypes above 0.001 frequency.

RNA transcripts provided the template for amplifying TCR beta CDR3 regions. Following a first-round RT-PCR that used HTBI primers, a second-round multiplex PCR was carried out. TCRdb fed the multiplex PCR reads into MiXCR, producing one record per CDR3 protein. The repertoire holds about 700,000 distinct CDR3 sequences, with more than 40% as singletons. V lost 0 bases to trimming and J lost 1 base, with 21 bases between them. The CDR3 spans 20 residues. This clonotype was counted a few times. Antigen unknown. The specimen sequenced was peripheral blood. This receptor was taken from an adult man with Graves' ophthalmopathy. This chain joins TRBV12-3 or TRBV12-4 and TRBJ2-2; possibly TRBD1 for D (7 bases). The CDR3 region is CASSLAIGGAAGQNTGELFF. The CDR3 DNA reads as TGTGCCAGCAGTTTAGCGATAGGGGGCGCGGCGGGACAGAACACCGGGGAGCTGTTTTTT.